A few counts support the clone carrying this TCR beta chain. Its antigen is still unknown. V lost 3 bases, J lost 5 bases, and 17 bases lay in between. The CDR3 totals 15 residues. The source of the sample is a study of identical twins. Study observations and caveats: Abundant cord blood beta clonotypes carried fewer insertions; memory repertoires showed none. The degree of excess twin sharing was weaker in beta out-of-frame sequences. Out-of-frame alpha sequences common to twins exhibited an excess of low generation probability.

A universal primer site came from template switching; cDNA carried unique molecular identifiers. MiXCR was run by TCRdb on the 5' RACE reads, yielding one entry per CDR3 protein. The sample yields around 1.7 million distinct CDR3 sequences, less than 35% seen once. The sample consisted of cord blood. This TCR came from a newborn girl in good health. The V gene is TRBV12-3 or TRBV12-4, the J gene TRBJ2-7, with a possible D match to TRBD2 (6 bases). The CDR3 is CASSFYGGAAHEQYF. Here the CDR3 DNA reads TGTGCCAGCAGTTTTTATGGAGGGGCCGCGCACGAGCAGTACTTC.